This T cell receptor (beta chain) was captured in a study of regulatory T cells in long-lasting Graves disease. Construction of the TCR beta libraries employed iRepertoire HTBI primers in conjunction with Arm-PCR of CDR3 regions. TCRdb analysed the multiplex PCR reads with MiXCR anew, one entry per CDR3 protein. The sample records hundreds of thousands of distinct CDR3 sequences, about 16% being singletons. The time point denotes: newly diagnosed GD, antithyroid drugs for less than 3 months. The TCR library was made from RNA extracted from PBMCs. The sequence was obtained from a female donor with Graves disease. Sequencing used peripheral blood mononuclear cells (PBMCs), obtained at new diagnosis, from a patient treated with antithyroid drugs.

The CDR3 loop is CASSQLTGDEKLFF. The CDR3, as DNA: TGCGCCAGCAGCCAACTGACGGGGGATGAAAAACTGTTTTTT. The chain combines TRBV4-1 with TRBJ1-4; TRBD1 might be the D (5 bases). With 2 bases removed from V and 6 bases from J, the gap between germline ends came to 10 bases. CDR3 size: 14 residues. Germline CDR1 and CDR2: MGHRA and YSYEKL.